These 19 T cell receptor beta chains share one sample of origin, sequenced in a study of metastatic and nonmetastatic thyroid tumors. With MiXCR, TCRdb reprocessed the PCR reads. The profile shows approximately 19,000 clones, roughly 16% of them singletons. No treatment had been given to any patient before thyroid surgery. The sample consisted of blood. Receptors originate from a female donor with papillary thyroid cancer or a benign thyroid nodule (not recorded which). Some clones in this sample may be carry-over from other donors' samples.

This sequence joins TRBV18 and TRBJ2-7; 9 positions agree with TRBD1. V was clipped by 7 bases and J by 3 bases; unmatched bases: 7. Germline V gene sequence: CDR1 KGHSH, CDR2 LQKENI. The CDR3 has 14 amino acids. This chain's CDR3 is CASWGQGAIYEQYF. CDR3 DNA sequence: TGTGCCAGCTGGGGACAGGGTGCGATCTACGAGCAGTACTTC.

This clone showed up many times. The chain recombines TRBV15 with TRBJ1-5; D is uncertain. Germline V gene lookup returns CDR1 LNHNV and CDR2 YYDKDF (reference sequence). The CDR3 extends over 16 amino acids. With 0 bases removed from V and 4 bases from J, the gap between germline ends came to 13 bases. CDR3 DNA sequence: TGTGCCACCAGCAGAGATCGTGACGGCTCAAATCAGCCCCAGCATTTT. This translates into CATSRDRDGSNQPQHF.

In the case of this clone: The junction shows a germline mismatch at one end, possibly a read error. The chain joins TRBV27 to TRBJ2-1; the D is unclear. Germline CDR1 reads MNHEY; CDR2 reads SMNVEV (reference sequence). The CDR3 is made up of 15 amino acids. The CDR3 is CASTYSRSSYNGQFF. The DNA for the CDR3 is TGTGCCAGCACCTACTCACGGAGCTCCTACAATGGGCAGTTCTTC.

The V gene is TRBV28, the J gene TRBJ1-1, with D possibly matching TRBD1 (6 bases). This CDR3 contains 17 residues. Between the trimmed V and J ends, which lost 1 base and 3 bases, there was a span of 18 bases. Germline-derived CDR1 and CDR2 are MDHEN and SYDVKM. The CDR3 coding sequence is TGTGCCAGCAGTTTATATTATATGGGGGCAACAGACACTGAAGCTTTCTTT. This encodes CASSLYYMGATDTEAFF.

In this sample, this clone turned up many times. This chain links TRBV20-1 with TRBJ2-7, with TRBD1 identical over 8 bases. The CDR3 contains 13 residues. V shed 2 bases, J shed 9 bases, and the junction held 9 bases outside the gene matches. Looked up from germline, CDR1 is DFQATT and CDR2 is SNEGSKA (reference sequence). The CDR3 loop is CSARLGTGKGQYF. CDR3 coding DNA: TGCAGTGCTAGACTCGGGACAGGCAAGGGGCAGTACTTC.

Only a few counts were recorded for this clone. This chain connects TRBV25-1 to TRBJ2-3, with D perhaps matching TRBD1 (6 bases). V lost 5 bases and J lost 3, with 9 bases in between. Germline values: CDR1 MGHDK, CDR2 SYGVNS. This CDR3 is 13 amino acids long. The CDR3 DNA sequence: TGTGCCAGCAGTTACAGGGTAACAGATACGCAGTATTTT. Its translation: CASSYRVTDTQYF.

This clone was recorded many times. CDR3 DNA sequence: TGTGCCAGCAGTGATACGGGAAGTATCTCCTACAATGAGCAGTTCTTC. This translates into CASSDTGSISYNEQFF. This chain links TRBV6-4 with TRBJ2-1, with a possible D match to TRBD2 (5 bases). The CDR3 sequence is 16 residues long. Trimming stripped 3 bases from V and 0 bases from J, with 12 bases between. Germline assignment: CDR1 MRHNA and CDR2 SNTAGT.

At least ten counts were recorded for this clone. The rearrangement links TRBV11-2 to TRBJ2-5, with 9 bases fitting TRBD2. The germline V gene encodes CDR1 SGHAT and CDR2 FQNNGV. The junction had 5 bases not matched to a gene; V was cut back by 1 base and J by 5 bases. CDR3 length: 15 amino acids. This chain's CDR3 is CASSLGSGGPETQYF. The CDR3, as DNA: TGTGCCAGCAGCTTAGGTAGCGGGGGACCTGAGACCCAGTACTTC.

This clone has at least ten counts. This chain links TRBV7-6 with TRBJ2-5; maybe TRBD1 (6 bases). Between the trimmed V and J ends, which lost 5 bases and 5 bases, there was a span of 18 bases. This CDR3 is built from 15 residues. Germline V CDR1 and CDR2: SGHVS, FNYEAQ. CDR3 nucleotides: TGTGCCAGCAGCACAGGGACGGCCGGGGTGGAGACCCAGTACTTC. Protein: CASSTGTAGVETQYF.

The sample holds many counts of this clone. The rearrangement joins TRBV20-1 to TRBJ2-1, with 7 bases aligning to TRBD1. J was trimmed by 8 bases and V by 1 base; bases with no gene match: 5. In germline, CDR1 is DFQATT, CDR2 SNEGSKA (reference sequence). This CDR3 comprises 13 residues. CDR3 residues: CSARGTGRDEQFF. DNA of the CDR3: TGCAGTGCTAGAGGGACAGGTCGGGATGAGCAGTTCTTC.

This clone was counted at least ten times. The rearrangement links TRBV19 to TRBJ2-1; the match to TRBD2 covers 8 bases. Germline V gives CDR1 LNHDA, CDR2 SQIVND (reference sequence). The CDR3 contains 13 residues. V was pared by 8 bases and J by 8 bases, with 8 bases of the junction left unmatched. CDR3 residues: CASQREPWDEQFF. CDR3 nucleotide sequence: TGTGCCAGTCAGCGGGAGCCGTGGGATGAGCAGTTCTTC. The entire variable domain, with the rest obtained from reference TRBV19 and TRBJ2-1, is as follows: DGGITQSPKYLFRKEGQNVTLSCEQNLNHDAMYWYRQDPGQGLRLIYYSQIVNDFQKGDIAEGYSVSREKKESFPLTVTSAQKNPTAFYLCASQREPWDEQFFGPGTRLTVL.

This clone showed up many times. The chain recombines TRBV6-5 with TRBJ2-2, with TRBD2 as a possible D gene (6 bases). From germline, CDR1 is MNHEY and CDR2 SVGAGI. The length of the CDR3 is 15 residues. V dropped 0 bases and J dropped 7 bases, with 12 bases sitting between them. CDR3: CASSYSVGSYGELFF. The CDR3 bases are TGTGCCAGCAGTTACTCTGTCGGGAGTTACGGGGAGCTGTTTTTT.

The table lists this clone with many counts. The chain couples TRBV4-1 to TRBJ1-2, with D perhaps TRBD1 (6 bases). CDR1 is MGHRA, CDR2 YSYEKL, per germline. V lost 3 bases and J lost 5, with 22 bases in between. The CDR3 is 17 amino acids. The CDR3 loop is CASSQQGSIRSGYGYTF. The CDR3 bases are TGCGCCAGCAGCCAGCAGGGGAGTATCCGTTCTGGGTATGGCTACACCTTC.

This clone was observed many times. This rearrangement joins TRBV11-2 to TRBJ1-1; tentative D call: TRBD1 (6 bases). This CDR3 comprises 16 residues. V lost 6 bases to trimming and J lost 0 bases, with 17 bases between them. Germline V lookup: CDR1 SGHAT, CDR2 FQNNGV. The CDR3 loop reads CASRGVGTPLNTEAFF. CDR3 coding DNA: TGTGCCAGCAGAGGGGTGGGGACACCTCTGAACACTGAAGCTTTCTTT.

The chain couples TRBV11-1 to TRBJ2-7; TRBD2 aligns across 12 bases. Trimming took 0 bases from V and 2 from J; bases not matched to a gene: 5. The germline V gene encodes CDR1 SGHAT and CDR2 FQDESV (reference sequence). The CDR3 has 17 residues. In nucleotides, the CDR3 is TGTGCCAGCAGCTTAGCGGCTCCTAGCGGGAGGGCCTACGAGCAGTACTTC. Translating it yields CASSLAAPSGRAYEQYF.

This clone was detected many times. The chain combines TRBV5-1 with TRBJ2-3, with D possibly TRBD1 on 6 matching bases. CDR1 is SGHRS, CDR2 YFSETQ, per germline. V shed 3 bases and J shed 2 bases, with 10 bases lying between them. The CDR3 runs to 14 residues. The CDR3 bases are TGCGCCAGCAGCTCTGGACAGTCCACAGATACGCAGTATTTT. Protein: CASSSGQSTDTQYF.

This clone showed up many times. V and J are TRBV3-1 and TRBJ2-5; unclear D gene. Germline CDR1 LGHDT, CDR2 YNNKEL (reference sequence). The CDR3 has 14 residues. Trimming shortened V by 1 base and J by 5 bases, and 11 bases separated the two germline ends. In DNA form, the CDR3 reads TGTGCCAGCAGCCAAGGACCCTCTGTGGAGACCCAGTACTTC. Its translation: CASSQGPSVETQYF.

This clone was detected many times. The chain uses TRBV4-1 and TRBJ2-5, with D perhaps matching TRBD2 (6 bases). The V and J ends lost 3 bases and 5 bases respectively, with 10 bases between them. Germline V CDR1 and CDR2: MGHRA, YSYEKL. This CDR3 is built from 13 residues. The chain's CDR3 is CASSQGLTETQYF. The DNA for the CDR3 is TGCGCCAGCAGCCAGGGACTTACGGAGACCCAGTACTTC.

This clone was counted at least ten times. V usage is TRBV20-1 and J usage is TRBJ2-7, with 9 nucleotides matching TRBD1. V lost 5 bases to trimming and J lost 7 bases; unmatched junction nucleotides: 6. The CDR3 sequence is 12 residues long. Germline CDR1 DFQATT, CDR2 SNEGSKA (reference sequence). The CDR3 protein is CSAGQGTGEQYF. The DNA for the CDR3 is TGCAGTGCTGGACAGGGGACGGGGGAGCAGTACTTC.